Below, 23 T cell receptor beta chains from the same sample are listed, as sequenced in a study of T cell responses to AZD1222 COVID-19 vaccine. Profiling relied on immunoSEQ multiplex PCR, and the TCRdb table lists in-frame clones only, not all of them. The top ten clones hold around 2.5% of a sample with about 140,000 clones, 85% to 95% of them seen once. The sample in question was peripheral blood, obtained on day 0 of AZD1222 vaccination. The receptors were sampled from an adult in good health.

The chain has TRBV5-5 and TRBJ2-7, with 7 bases aligning to TRBD2. This CDR3 contains 17 residues. CDR1 is SGHKS, CDR2 YYEKEE, per germline (reference sequence). V lost 0 bases, J lost 2 bases, and 11 bases stayed unmatched. This CDR3 reads CASSLEEGWGGPYEQYF. CDR3 in DNA: TGTGCCAGCAGCTTGGAGGAGGGTTGGGGGGGTCCCTACGAGCAGTACTTC.

J is TRBJ1-2 and V is TRBV2, with 8 bases lining up with TRBD1. The germline CDR1 and CDR2 sequences are SNHLY and FYNNEI. The CDR3 contains 15 residues. The V and J ends lost 7 bases and 2 bases, in that order; junction bases with no gene match: 9. CDR3 DNA sequence: TGTGCCAGCATGGGGGGTGACAGGGGCAACTATGGCTACACCTTC. It specifies CASMGGDRGNYGYTF.

A remark on this clone: Other DNA sequences of this sample code for an identical CDR3. This chain links TRBV27 with TRBJ1-1; D perhaps matches TRBD1 (5 bases). The germline gives CDR1 MNHEY, CDR2 SMNVEV (reference sequence). The CDR3 extends over 14 amino acids. The V end was cut by 4 bases, the J end by 5 bases, with 14 bases between. The CDR3 here is CASSSPGGGTEAFF. DNA for the CDR3: TGTGCCAGCAGTTCCCCCGGGGGAGGAACTGAAGCTTTCTTT.

The rearrangement joins TRBV5-4 to TRBJ2-7; 13 nucleotides match TRBD2. CDR1 and CDR2 from the germline V gene are SGHNT and YYREEE (reference sequence). V lost 4 bases and J lost 2; bases outside the gene matches: 3. The CDR3 sequence is 15 residues long. The CDR3 region has the DNA TGTGCCAGCAGCCAAGGGACTAGCGGGGCCTACGAGCAGTACTTC. Its protein is CASSQGTSGAYEQYF.

The rearrangement uses TRBV2 and TRBJ2-5, with a tentative D call TRBD2 (7 bases). The V gene's germline CDR1 is SNHLY and CDR2 FYNNEI. V was trimmed by 6 bases and J by 1 base, leaving 15 bases between them. This CDR3 is built from 15 residues. The CDR3 region is CASRRLGGPQETQYF. CDR3 sequence (DNA): TGTGCCAGCAGAAGACTGGGGGGGCCCCAAGAGACCCAGTACTTC.

This clone appeared once. The V call is TRBV27, the J call TRBJ1-6; the D is unclear. With 4 bases removed from V and 4 bases from J, the gap between germline ends came to 14 bases. The CDR3 contains 16 residues. The germline CDR1 and CDR2 sequences are MNHEY and SMNVEV (reference sequence). The CDR3 protein is CASSSSSRTYNSPLHF. The CDR3, as DNA: TGTGCCAGCAGTTCATCCAGCAGAACATATAATTCACCCCTCCACTTT.

The genes are TRBV5-4 and TRBJ2-1; the match to TRBD2 covers 12 bases. The germline V gene has CDR1 SGHNT and CDR2 YYREEE (reference sequence). The CDR3 has 15 amino acids. V was pared by 4 bases and J by 7 bases, with 6 bases of the junction left unmatched. CDR3 residues: CASSETSGSLNEQFF. CDR3 DNA sequence: TGTGCCAGCAGCGAGACTAGCGGGAGTCTGAATGAGCAGTTCTTC.

This chain joins TRBV19 and TRBJ1-4, with 10 bases lining up with TRBD1. The CDR3 spans 16 residues. CDR1 and CDR2 from the germline V gene are LNHDA and SQIVND (reference sequence). V shed 4 bases, J shed 1 base, and the junction held 3 bases outside the gene matches. This chain's CDR3 is CASSKGQGGTNEKLFF. The CDR3 DNA follows: TGTGCCAGTAGTAAAGGACAGGGGGGAACTAATGAAAAACTGTTTTTT.

The gene calls are TRBV7-3 and TRBJ2-2; D remains ambiguous. The V end was cut by 2 bases, the J end by 0 bases, with 10 bases between. CDR3 length: 16 amino acids. The V gene's germline CDR1 is SGHTA and CDR2 FQGTGA. DNA for the CDR3: TGTGCCAGCAGCTTACGCCCAGTCTCGAACACCGGGGAGCTGTTTTTT. This gives the protein CASSLRPVSNTGELFF.

The count of this clone is one. The V gene is TRBV19, the J gene TRBJ2-1, with 12 bases matching TRBD2. This CDR3 comprises 15 residues. The germline V gene encodes CDR1 LNHDA and CDR2 SQIVND (reference sequence). Losses at the gene ends were 3 bases for V and 7 bases for J; bases not matched to a gene: 4. The DNA for the CDR3 is TGTGCCAGTAGTATTCTAGCGGGAGGGGAAAATGAGCAGTTCTTC. Its protein product is CASSILAGGENEQFF. The whole variable domain, filled in from reference TRBV19 and TRBJ2-1, reads DGGITQSPKYLFRKEGQNVTLSCEQNLNHDAMYWYRQDPGQGLRLIYYSQIVNDFQKGDIAEGYSVSREKKESFPLTVTSAQKNPTAFYLCASSILAGGENEQFFGPGTRLTVL.

This chain connects TRBV18 to TRBJ1-5; no firm D call. CDR3 size: 14 residues. V was trimmed by 6 bases and J by 1 base, leaving 10 bases between them. Germline lookup yields CDR1 KGHSH and CDR2 LQKENI. CDR3 region: CASSSQDSNQPQHF. The CDR3, as DNA: TGTGCCAGCTCCTCCCAGGACAGCAATCAGCCCCAGCATTTT.

The chain is built from TRBV28 and TRBJ1-5; the D is unclear. In germline, CDR1 is MDHEN, CDR2 SYDVKM. Deletions cut 6 bases from V and 7 bases from J, with 16 bases between. The CDR3 spans 14 residues. The CDR3 is CASRVTLPGQPQHF. CDR3 coding DNA: TGTGCCAGCAGGGTGACACTCCCGGGGCAGCCCCAGCATTTT.

This chain connects TRBV6-5 to TRBJ1-6, with TRBD1 identical over 9 bases. There are 14 residues in the CDR3. Germline V gene lookup returns CDR1 MNHEY and CDR2 SVGAGI. V was pared by 6 bases and J by 7 bases, with 4 bases of the junction left unmatched. CDR3 DNA: TGTGCCAGCAGCAGGGACAGGGAAAATTCACCCCTCCACTTT. Translated, it gives CASSRDRENSPLHF.

The rearrangement links TRBV18 to TRBJ2-1, with 12 bases matching TRBD2. This CDR3 contains 16 residues. CDR1 is KGHSH, CDR2 LQKENI, per germline. V shed 0 bases and J 10 bases; nucleotides not matched to a gene: 7. CDR3 sequence reads: CASSPPSSGGAGEQFF. DNA for the CDR3: TGTGCCAGCTCACCACCCTCTAGCGGGGGGGCTGGGGAGCAGTTCTTC. The full variable domain, with the rest looked up from reference TRBV18 and TRBJ2-1, is NAGVMQNPRHLVRRRGQEARLRCSPMKGHSHVYWYRQLPEEGLKFMVYLQKENIIDESGMPKERFSAEFPKEGPSILRIQQVVRGDSAAYFCASSPPSSGGAGEQFFGPGTRLTVL.

V usage is TRBV5-1 and J usage is TRBJ2-1; 11 nucleotides agree with TRBD2. Germline CDR1 is SGHRS and CDR2 is YFSETQ. The length of the CDR3 is 16 residues. V trimming: 4 bases; J trimming: 9 bases; junction bases outside the gene matches: 12. The CDR3 is CASSLTSGILASEQFF. The CDR3, as DNA: TGCGCCAGCAGCCTGACTAGCGGGATTCTTGCGAGTGAGCAGTTCTTC.

The gene calls are TRBV27 and TRBJ1-2; 10 bases line up with TRBD1. The CDR3 loop spans 13 amino acids. Per the germline V gene, CDR1 is MNHEY and CDR2 is SMNVEV (reference sequence). J lost 7 bases, V lost 7 bases, and 6 bases had no gene match. The CDR3 nucleotides are TGTGCCAGCACGACAGGGGGCTTAGGTGGCTACACCTTC. Its translation: CASTTGGLGGYTF.

The J gene is TRBJ2-3, the V gene TRBV12-5; 7 bases agree with TRBD2. Germline assignment: CDR1 LGHNT and CDR2 FRNRAP. CDR3 length equals 15 residues. With V trimmed by 5 bases and J by 2 bases, 7 bases remained unmatched. The CDR3 loop is CASGTERGLTDTQYF. The CDR3 nucleotides read TGTGCTAGTGGTACGGAGCGGGGACTCACAGATACGCAGTATTTT. The entire variable domain, with the rest obtained from reference TRBV12-5 and TRBJ2-3, is as follows: DARVTQTPRHKVTEMGQEVTMRCQPILGHNTVFWYRQTMMQGLELLAYFRNRAPLDDSGMPKDRFSAEMPDATLATLKIQPSEPRDSAVYFCASGTERGLTDTQYFGPGTRLTVL.

This chain links TRBV30 with TRBJ1-6; no reliable D call. The CDR3 runs 16 residues. In germline, CDR1 is GTSNPN, CDR2 SVGIG (reference sequence). Trimming cost V 0 bases and J 8 bases, with 17 bases left between them. The DNA of the CDR3 is TGTGCCTGGAGTGTACTTCGGGGAACCTACCATTCACCCCTCCACTTT. Encoded protein: CAWSVLRGTYHSPLHF. Looking up the rest from reference TRBV30 and TRBJ1-6 gives the full variable domain: SQTIHQWPATLVQPVGSPLSLECTVEGTSNPNLYWYRQAAGRGLQLLFYSVGIGQISSEVPQNLSASRPQDRQFILSSKKLLLSDSGFYLCAWSVLRGTYHSPLHFGNGTRLTVT.

V is TRBV30 and J is TRBJ1-6, with D possibly matching TRBD1 (6 bases). The CDR3 sequence is 12 residues long. With 5 bases removed from V and 8 bases from J, the gap between germline ends came to 10 bases. Germline V gene lookup returns CDR1 GTSNPN and CDR2 SVGIG (reference sequence). Here the CDR3 reads CAWQNRDSPLHF. In DNA form, the CDR3 reads TGTGCCTGGCAGAACAGGGATTCACCCCTCCACTTT.

This chain connects TRBV5-1 to TRBJ1-2; 12 bases are shared with TRBD1. The V gene's germline CDR1 is SGHRS and CDR2 YFSETQ. Trimming removed 5 bases from V and 8 bases from J; junction bases left unmatched: 10. This CDR3 comprises 15 residues. CDR3 amino acids: CASRLTGTGGRGYTF. CDR3 DNA sequence: TGCGCCAGCAGACTGACCGGGACAGGGGGCAGGGGCTACACCTTC.

V usage is TRBV2 and J usage is TRBJ2-1; D remains ambiguous. Germline values: CDR1 SNHLY, CDR2 FYNNEI. The V end lost 0 bases, the J end lost 7 bases, and 7 bases lay between the germline ends. The CDR3 sequence is 13 residues long. The DNA of the CDR3 is TGTGCCAGCAGTGAAGCGCATAGTAATGAGCAGTTCTTC. Its protein is CASSEAHSNEQFF.

The CDR3 DNA reads TGTGCCAGCAGCCGCCCGTCTCAAGAGACCCAGTACTTC. Its translation is CASSRPSQETQYF. The genes are TRBV5-8 and TRBJ2-5; D is undetermined. The CDR3 sequence is 13 residues long. V lost 4 bases and J 2 bases, leaving 9 bases between the germline ends. CDR1 is SGHTS, CDR2 YDEGEE, per germline.

J is TRBJ2-2 and V is TRBV19, with D perhaps TRBD1 (5 bases). Deletions cut 1 base from V and 2 bases from J, with 14 bases between. In germline, CDR1 is LNHDA, CDR2 SQIVND (reference sequence). The CDR3 length is 17 residues. Here the CDR3 DNA reads TGTGCCAGTAGTATAGTCGGCAGGGATGCCAACACCGGGGAGCTGTTTTTT. As protein: CASSIVGRDANTGELFF.